Reported below is one T cell receptor (beta chain). This CDR3 contains 14 residues. Trimming stripped 6 bases from V and 6 bases from J, with 16 bases between. Germline V gives CDR1 KGHSH, CDR2 LQKENI. This entry is derived from a study of neoadjuvant nivolumab and ipilimumab in lung cancer. Assay: immunoSEQ multiplex PCR; the TCRdb copy retains only in-frame clones and omits some. The sample records 30,000 or so clones, approximately 83% being singletons. The chain couples TRBV18 to TRBJ2-3, with D hard to call. The sequencing here drew on tumor tissue, taken after neoadjuvant nivolumab, alone or with ipilimumab, at or shortly before surgery. The TCR comes from an adult with non-small cell lung cancer. The CDR3 is CASSTSEGRDTQYF. In nucleotides, the CDR3 is TGTGCCAGCTCTACCAGCGAAGGTCGGGATACGCAGTATTTT.